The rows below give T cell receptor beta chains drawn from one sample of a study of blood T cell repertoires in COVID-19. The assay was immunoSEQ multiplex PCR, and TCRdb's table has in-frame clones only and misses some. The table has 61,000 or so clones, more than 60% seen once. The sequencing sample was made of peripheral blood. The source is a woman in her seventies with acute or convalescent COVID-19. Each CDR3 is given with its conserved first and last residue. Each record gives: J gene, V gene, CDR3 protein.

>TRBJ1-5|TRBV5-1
CASSLEGGVSQPQHF
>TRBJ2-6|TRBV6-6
CASSHRDRRSGANVLTF
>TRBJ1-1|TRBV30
CAWRENRVDFKAFF
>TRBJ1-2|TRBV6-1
CASSETSYGYTF
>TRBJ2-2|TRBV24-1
CATSDSGQSTGELFF
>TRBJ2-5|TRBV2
CASSVEGRETQYF
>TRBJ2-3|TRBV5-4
CASSLLAGSADTQYF
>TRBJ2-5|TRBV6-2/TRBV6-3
CASSYSAGGETQYF
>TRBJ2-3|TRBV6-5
CASREGARDTQYF
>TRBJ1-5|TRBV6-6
CASSYAGEPQHF
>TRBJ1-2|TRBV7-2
CASSLVVGYGYTF